Listed here are 21 T cell receptor beta chains from one sample, sequenced in a study of memory CD4+ T cells and cytomegalovirus serostatus. Single viable CD3+CD4+CD8-CD45RO+ cells were sorted as the memory CD4+ T cells. This table comes from immunoSEQ multiplex PCR, and its TCRdb copy is limited to in-frame clones, with some not included. Found here are 50,000 or so clones, roughly 80% of them singletons; the top ten hold approximately 1.2%. Input material: memory CD4+ T cells from blood. Source of these receptors: an adult in good health and CMV-seropositive.

The chain combines TRBV4-2 with TRBJ2-3; TRBD2 matches at 9 bases. V shed 5 bases and J 1 base; nucleotides not matched to a gene: 4. Germline V CDR1 and CDR2: LGHNA, YNFKEQ. CDR3 length equals 15 residues. In DNA form, the CDR3 reads TGTGCCAGCAGCACCAGCGGGGGGCGCACAGATACGCAGTATTTT. Its protein is CASSTSGGRTDTQYF.

This clone was observed once. CDR3 protein: CASSLTGKETQYF. CDR3 in DNA: TGTGCCAGCAGCTTAACAGGGAAAGAGACCCAGTACTTC. V usage is TRBV7-6 and J usage is TRBJ2-5; D is possibly TRBD1 (6 bases). V was pared by 2 bases and J by 3 bases, with 7 bases between. The CDR3 runs 13 residues. Germline V gene sequence: CDR1 SGHVS, CDR2 FNYEAQ.

This rearrangement joins TRBV6-5 to TRBJ2-7; no reliable D call. V lost 6 bases and J lost 2, with 14 bases in between. The CDR3 spans 14 residues. Germline CDR1 is MNHEY and CDR2 is SVGAGI. As DNA, the CDR3 is TGTGCCAGCAGCTCCTTCGGGCGGACCTACGAGCAGTACTTC. It yields the protein CASSSFGRTYEQYF.

This sequence joins TRBV6-1 and TRBJ1-4; the match to TRBD1 covers 7 bases. This CDR3 has 14 amino acids. CDR1 and CDR2 from the germline V gene are MNHNS and SASEGT. Trimming took 5 bases from V and 8 from J; bases not matched to a gene: 8. CDR3 sequence (DNA): TGTGCCAGCAGTCAAGACAGGGCGGGGGAAAAACTGTTTTTT. Its protein is CASSQDRAGEKLFF.

Comment on this clone: Other DNA sequences of this sample code for an identical CDR3. The chain is built from TRBV7-2 and TRBJ1-1; D not resolved. Germline V gene data show CDR1 as SGHTA and CDR2 as FQGNSA. The CDR3 runs to 14 residues. V was cut by 1 base and J by 1 base, with 7 bases left in between. The CDR3 protein is CASSLGRGNTEAFF. The CDR3, as DNA: TGTGCCAGCAGCTTAGGAAGAGGGAACACTGAAGCTTTCTTT. Supplemented by reference TRBV7-2 and TRBJ1-1, the full variable domain reads GAGVSQSPSNKVTEKGKDVELRCDPISGHTALYWYRQSLGQGLEFLIYFQGNSAPDKSGLPSDRFSAERTGGSVSTLTIQRTQQEDSAVYLCASSLGRGNTEAFFGQGTRLTVV.

This chain uses TRBV6-5 with TRBJ2-5; 7 bases line up with TRBD2. There are 12 residues in the CDR3. J lost 7 bases, V lost 4 bases, and 3 bases had no gene match. Germline CDR1 reads MNHEY; CDR2 reads SVGAGI. The CDR3, as DNA: TGTGCCAGCAGTTGGGGGGGTGGGACCCAGTACTTC. It specifies CASSWGGGTQYF.

The V gene is TRBV7-2, the J gene TRBJ2-5; 8 bases fit TRBD2. The CDR3 spans 14 residues. CDR1 and CDR2 (germline): SGHTA, FQGNSA. After removal of 5 bases from V and 3 bases from J, the junction contained 5 bases not matched to a gene. Here the CDR3 reads CASSPRAGEETQYF. CDR3 nucleotides: TGTGCCAGCAGCCCCAGAGCGGGGGAAGAGACCCAGTACTTC.

The rearrangement joins TRBV5-3 to TRBJ1-3; D is undetermined. TRBV5-3 is sorted into the ORF group, with uncertain function. This CDR3 has 16 residues. Trimming removed 0 bases from V and 0 bases from J, with 10 bases in between. The CDR3 DNA is TGTGCCAGAAGCTTGGATGCGGAGAGCTCTGGAAACACCATATATTTT. Protein product: CARSLDAESSGNTIYF.

CDR3 sequence reads: CASSVLPQGEAFF. CDR3 sequence (DNA): TGTGCCAGCAGTGTATTACCACAGGGTGAAGCTTTCTTT. The gene calls are TRBV6-5 and TRBJ1-1, with D possibly TRBD1 on 6 matching bases. The CDR3 is 13 residues long. Germline V gene data show CDR1 as MNHEY and CDR2 as SVGAGI. Trimming stripped 5 bases from V and 7 bases from J, with 14 bases between.

The chain uses TRBV2 and TRBJ2-3; TRBD1 aligns across 7 bases. This CDR3 has 14 amino acids. J lost 3 bases, V lost 6 bases, and 6 bases had no gene match. Germline V lookup: CDR1 SNHLY, CDR2 FYNNEI. CDR3 sequence reads: CASRPTGDTDTQYF. The CDR3 DNA reads TGTGCCAGCAGACCCACAGGGGATACAGATACGCAGTATTTT.

This sequence joins TRBV6-6 and TRBJ2-3, with D unclear. CDR3 length: 13 residues. The V and J ends lost 2 bases and 2 bases respectively, with 5 bases between them. CDR1 MNHNY and CDR2 SVGAGI come from the germline V gene (reference sequence). Here the CDR3 reads CASSYEPTDTQYF. CDR3 DNA: TGTGCCAGCAGTTACGAACCCACAGATACGCAGTATTTT.

The genes are TRBV5-6 and TRBJ1-2; 8 bases align to TRBD1. The CDR3 covers 14 residues. The germline V gene has CDR1 SGHDT and CDR2 YYEEEE. The trim removed 4 bases at V and 5 bases at J, leaving 7 bases unmatched. DNA for the CDR3: TGTGCCAGCAGCACGACAGGGGAGGGGTATGGCTACACCTTC. This gives the protein CASSTTGEGYGYTF.

This clone was seen a few times. The chain combines TRBV5-4 with TRBJ2-5; D remains ambiguous. Germline CDR1 SGHNT, CDR2 YYREEE (reference sequence). The CDR3 extends over 11 amino acids. Trimming took 3 bases from V and 5 from J, leaving 5 bases between them. CDR3 sequence (DNA): TGTGCCAGCAGCTCGTGGGAGACCCAGTACTTC. It yields the protein CASSSWETQYF.

V is TRBV10-3 and J is TRBJ1-2; 12 bases align to TRBD1. This CDR3 is 15 amino acids long. From germline, CDR1 is ENHRY and CDR2 SYGVKD. CDR3 sequence reads: CASAGTGGRDYGYTF. CDR3 nucleotides: TGTGCGTCGGCCGGGACAGGGGGCCGCGACTATGGCTACACCTTC.

This clone was seen a single time. The J gene is TRBJ2-3, the V gene TRBV5-4, with a tentative D call TRBD1 (5 bases). Germline assignment: CDR1 SGHNT and CDR2 YYREEE (reference sequence). The ends were cut back, 0 bases at V and 5 bases at J, with 16 bases in the middle. The CDR3 is 16 amino acids. CDR3 bases: TGTGCCAGCAGCTTGGATCCAGGGTCGGTGGGAGATACGCAGTATTTT. This gives the protein CASSLDPGSVGDTQYF.

A few counts support this clone. DNA for the CDR3: TGTGCCAGCAGCCTCGGGGGGGCCTCAGATACGCAGTATTTT. Amino acid sequence: CASSLGGASDTQYF. The gene calls are TRBV7-3 and TRBJ2-3; TRBD2 aligns across 8 bases. The CDR3 is 14 residues long. V lost 5 bases and J lost 4; bases outside the gene matches: 5. Germline values: CDR1 SGHTA, CDR2 FQGTGA. Based on the CDR3 plus reference TRBV7-3 and TRBJ2-3, the full variable domain is GAGVSQTPSNKVTEKGKYVELRCDPISGHTALYWYRQSLGQGPEFLIYFQGTGAADDSGLPNDRFFAVRPEGSVSTLKIQRTERGDSAVYLCASSLGGASDTQYFGPGTRLTVL.

This clone has just a few counts. This chain joins TRBV7-2 and TRBJ1-4; a weak D match, TRBD1 (5 bases). The CDR3 has 14 amino acids. Trimming cost V 1 base and J 3 bases, with 6 bases left between them. Germline CDR1 SGHTA, CDR2 FQGNSA. The CDR3 region is CASSLGQPNEKLFF. DNA for the CDR3: TGTGCCAGCAGCTTAGGACAGCCTAATGAAAAACTGTTTTTT.

This clone was counted once. This chain uses TRBV11-1 with TRBJ2-7; the D is unclear. With 0 bases removed from V and 0 bases from J, the gap between germline ends came to 3 bases. CDR3 length: 13 amino acids. Germline values: CDR1 SGHAT, CDR2 FQDESV (reference sequence). This CDR3 reads CASSLAVSYEQYF. The CDR3 bases are TGTGCCAGCAGCTTAGCAGTCTCCTACGAGCAGTACTTC.

The chain combines TRBV2 with TRBJ1-2; TRBD1 might be the D (5 bases). From germline, CDR1 is SNHLY and CDR2 FYNNEI. The CDR3 length is 18 residues. Trimming stripped 6 bases from V and 4 bases from J, with 27 bases between. The CDR3 nucleotides read TGTGCCAGCAGCGTATCGTACAAAACGGGACGCACTTTCTATGGCTACACCTTC. It is translated as CASSVSYKTGRTFYGYTF.

CDR3 protein: CASSLWGGPGGELFF. The CDR3 coding sequence is TGTGCCAGCAGCTTGTGGGGGGGCCCCGGCGGGGAGCTGTTTTTT. This rearrangement joins TRBV7-6 to TRBJ2-2, with D tentatively TRBD2 (7 bases). V was cut by 3 bases and J by 7 bases, with 15 bases left in between. CDR1 is SGHVS, CDR2 FNYEAQ, per germline. This CDR3 has 15 residues.

The gene calls are TRBV11-3 and TRBJ2-3; D remains unclear. The CDR3 sequence is 14 residues long. Trimming removed 5 bases from V and 6 bases from J, with 15 bases in between. In germline, CDR1 is SGHNT, CDR2 YENEEA. The CDR3 bases are TGTGCCAGCAGCGTCGGGCCGTCTCCGGATACGCAGTATTTT. Its protein is CASSVGPSPDTQYF.